This T cell receptor (beta chain) is from a study of blood T cell repertoires in COVID-19 (dated by TCRdb to between 2020 and 2021). As for the study more broadly: Samples covering the acute and convalescent phases of COVID-19 were provided by collaborators in the United States, Italy and Spain. The material from the prospective study consisted of cDNA or gDNA derived from T cells, B-cell-depleted T cells, or PBMCs. Deeply sampled blood TCRbeta repertoires from subjects exposed to, actively infected with, or recovered from COVID-19 were included in the dataset. The repertoires were released in a freely available public database meant as a resource for research on the immune response to SARS-CoV-2. Samples were obtained from the ongoing ImmuneRACE study (first 160 participants) and from 1,254 subjects provided by 6 global collaborators. Nearly every sample came with metadata listing a de-identified subject ID, COVID-19 status, age in years and sex. Where HLA class I and class II types were available, the types were taken from metadata supplied by the sample provider, not from assay-based typing. The investigation overall reported the following: How much clinical and demographic metadata was included differed by source and by participant, and the metadata was provided uncurated.

At one collaborating source in Seattle, patients were enrolled during active infection and were followed longitudinally through the course of disease. Collaborating institutions collected whole blood in K2EDTA tubes following their own protocols. Collaborator samples were shipped for TCRbeta analysis as frozen whole blood, isolated PBMCs, or DNA extracted from either sample type. Details on this clone: The antigen this receptor binds is unknown. Per-base quality was not reported, and no clone a single base away is much larger than it. Other DNA variants within this sample encode the same CDR3.

TCRbeta CDR3 regions were amplified from genomic DNA by means of the immunoSEQ Assay, a bias-controlled multiplex PCR. On the authors' methods: Nucleated cell counts per sample were estimated from amplification of reference gene primers within the assay. To quantify the absolute abundance of each unique TCRbeta CDR3 rearrangement, sequence reads were collapsed and filtered. For each sample, productive Simpson clonality was calculated by taking the square root of Simpson's diversity index across productive rearrangements. In TCRdb, the immuneACCESS table is reduced to in-frame sequences with V and J assigned. These tables do not hold every clone; where another copy was compared, an unresolved V gene accounts for under half, and the others remain unexplained. V, J and clone size are taken as reported in that table, and D and trimming were inferred from the DNA itself. Within this sample are some 240,000 clones, with 82% of them counted one time only. Approximately 5.6% of the sample is held by the ten biggest clonotypes.

The receptor's source is a woman between 70 and 85 years old with COVID-19, enrolled during active disease. Sample: peripheral blood.

Read as DNA, the sequence is TGTGCCAGCAGTTTCTCAGGTGGAAACACCATATATTTT. It encodes CASSFSGGNTIYF. In this chain, TRBV12-3 or TRBV12-4 is recombined with TRBJ1-3; the D gene is not confidently resolved. Relative to germline, V is 3 bases shorter and J is 3 bases shorter, with 6 bases between their ends. From the cysteine up to the phenylalanine, the CDR3 has a length of 13 residues. The DNA shown is the 39-base CDR3, in frame from base 1.